This T cell receptor beta chain was sequenced in a study of cytomegalovirus exposure and HLA in healthy donors. Points from the study as a whole: Most TCR sequences proved rare, with some public TCRs found in many donors.

In regard to this clone: Antigen specificity is unknown.

Clones were sequenced by immunoSEQ multiplex PCR, and TCRdb holds only the in-frame ones, with some missing. The data hold 150,000 to 200,000 clones, with about nine tenths observed a single time. The source of this sequence is a woman aged 30 to 39 in good health and CMV-seronegative. The sequenced sample was PBMCs.

This CDR3 reads CATSSGGGNNEQFF. CDR3 DNA sequence: TGTGCCACCAGCAGCGGGGGGGGGAACAATGAGCAGTTCTTC. The chain employs TRBV15 and TRBJ2-1, with 8 nucleotides matching TRBD2. Germline V gene lookup returns CDR1 LNHNV and CDR2 YYDKDF (reference sequence). CDR3 size: 14 residues. Losses at the gene ends were 3 bases for V and 5 bases for J; bases not matched to a gene: 3. The whole variable domain, remainder taken from reference TRBV15 and TRBJ2-1, is DAMVIQNPRYQVTQFGKPVTLSCSQTLNHNVMYWYQQKSSQAPKLLFHYYDKDFNNEADTPDNFQSRRPNTSFCFLDIRSPGLGDTAMYLCATSSGGGNNEQFFGPGTRLTVL.